A single count supports the clone carrying this T cell receptor (beta chain). Its antigen remains unidentified. These data belong to a study of metastatic and nonmetastatic thyroid tumors. Treatment of any kind had been given to no patient before thyroid surgery. This CDR3 has 14 residues. Per the germline V gene, CDR1 is SSHAT and CDR2 is FNYEAQ (reference sequence). V dropped 5 bases and J dropped 7 bases, with 18 bases sitting between them. Authors' data handling: To classify distant metastasis in papillary thyroid cancer, a model was built from CDR3 differences across clinicopathological groups. TCRdb re-analyzed the PCR reads through MiXCR. TCRdb's processing, not the authors', yielded these V and J calls. The table lists about 59,000 clones, under 30% of them singletons. General study findings and limits: Malignant thyroid tumors reportedly exceeded benign nodules significantly in TCR beta diversity, with the difference appearing in blood and tumor.

This chain connects TRBV7-7 to TRBJ2-7; D perhaps matches TRBD1 (6 bases). This TCR was recovered from a female donor with papillary thyroid cancer or a benign thyroid nodule (not recorded which). Some clones in this sample may be carry-over from other donors' samples. The sequencing sample was made of blood. The CDR3 nucleotides are TGTGCCAGCAGCCCATCGGCACAGGGTAGGGAGCAGTACTTC. It specifies CASSPSAQGREQYF. Variable domain in full (rest from reference TRBV7-7 and TRBJ2-7): GAGVSQSPRYKVTKRGQDVTLRCDPISSHATLYWYQQALGQGPEFLTYFNYEAQPDKSGLPSDRFSAERPEGSISTLTIQRTEQRDSAMYRCASSPSAQGREQYFGPGTRLTVT.